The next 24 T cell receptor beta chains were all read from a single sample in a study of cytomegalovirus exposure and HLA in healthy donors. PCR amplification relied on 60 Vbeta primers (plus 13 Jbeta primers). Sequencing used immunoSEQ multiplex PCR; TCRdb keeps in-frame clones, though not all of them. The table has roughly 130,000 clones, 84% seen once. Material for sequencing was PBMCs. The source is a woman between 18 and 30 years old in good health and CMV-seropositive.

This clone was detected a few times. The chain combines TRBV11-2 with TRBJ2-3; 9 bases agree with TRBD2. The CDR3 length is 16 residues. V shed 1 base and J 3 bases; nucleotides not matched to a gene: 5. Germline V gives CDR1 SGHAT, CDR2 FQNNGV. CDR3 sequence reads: CASSLGLAGLTDTQYF. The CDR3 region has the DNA TGTGCCAGCAGCTTAGGGCTAGCGGGGCTGACAGATACGCAGTATTTT.

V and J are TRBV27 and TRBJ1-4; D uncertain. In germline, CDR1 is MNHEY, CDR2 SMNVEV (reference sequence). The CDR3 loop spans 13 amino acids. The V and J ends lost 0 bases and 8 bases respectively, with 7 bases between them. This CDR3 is CASSLSRAEKLFF. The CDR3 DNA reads TGTGCCAGCAGTTTATCCCGAGCCGAAAAACTGTTTTTT. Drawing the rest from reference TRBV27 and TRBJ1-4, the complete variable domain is EAQVTQNPRYLITVTGKKLTVTCSQNMNHEYMSWYRQDPGLGLRQIYYSMNVEVTDKGDVPEGYKVSRKEKRNFPLILESPSPNQTSLYFCASSLSRAEKLFFGSGTQLSVL.

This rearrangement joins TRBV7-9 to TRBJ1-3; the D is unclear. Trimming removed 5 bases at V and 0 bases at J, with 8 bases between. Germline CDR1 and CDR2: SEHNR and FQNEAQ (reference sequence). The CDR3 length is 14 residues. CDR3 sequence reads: CASSPPSSGNTIYF. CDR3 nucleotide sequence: TGTGCCAGCAGCCCCCCTAGCTCTGGAAACACCATATATTTT.

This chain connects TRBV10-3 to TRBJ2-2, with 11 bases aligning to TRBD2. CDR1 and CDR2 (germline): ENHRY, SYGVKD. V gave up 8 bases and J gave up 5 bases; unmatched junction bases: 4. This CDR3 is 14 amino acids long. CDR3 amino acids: CAISPSGGTGELFF. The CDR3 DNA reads TGTGCCATCTCCCCTAGCGGGGGGACCGGGGAGCTGTTTTTT.

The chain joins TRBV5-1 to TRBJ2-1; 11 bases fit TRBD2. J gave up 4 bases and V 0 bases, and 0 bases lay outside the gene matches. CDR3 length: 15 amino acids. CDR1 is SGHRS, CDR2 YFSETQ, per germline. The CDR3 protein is CASSLGTSGYNEQFF. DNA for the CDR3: TGCGCCAGCAGCTTGGGGACTAGCGGGTACAATGAGCAGTTCTTC.

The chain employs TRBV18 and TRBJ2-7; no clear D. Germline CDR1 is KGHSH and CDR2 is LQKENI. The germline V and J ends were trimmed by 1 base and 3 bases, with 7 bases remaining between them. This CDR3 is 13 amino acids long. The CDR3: CASSPLGFYEQYF. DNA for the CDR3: TGTGCCAGCTCACCACTCGGGTTCTACGAGCAGTACTTC.

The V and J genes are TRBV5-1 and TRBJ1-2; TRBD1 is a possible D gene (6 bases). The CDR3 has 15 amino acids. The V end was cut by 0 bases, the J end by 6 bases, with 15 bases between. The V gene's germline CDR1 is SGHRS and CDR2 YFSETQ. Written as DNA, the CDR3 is TGCGCCAGCAGCTTGGTTTCAGGGACAAGGGATGGCTACACCTTC. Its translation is CASSLVSGTRDGYTF. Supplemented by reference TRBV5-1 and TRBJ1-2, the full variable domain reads KAGVTQTPRYLIKTRGQQVTLSCSPISGHRSVSWYQQTPGQGLQFLFEYFSETQRNKGNFPGRFSGRQFSNSRSEMNVSTLELGDSALYLCASSLVSGTRDGYTFGSGTRLTVV.

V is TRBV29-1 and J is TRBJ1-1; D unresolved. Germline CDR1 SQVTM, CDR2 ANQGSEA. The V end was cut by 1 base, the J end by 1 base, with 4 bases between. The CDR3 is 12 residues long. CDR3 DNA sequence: TGCAGCGTTGAAGGGCAGAACACTGAAGCTTTCTTT. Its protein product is CSVEGQNTEAFF. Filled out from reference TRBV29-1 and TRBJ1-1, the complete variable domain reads SAVISQKPSRDICQRGTSLTIQCQVDSQVTMMFWYRQQPGQSLTLIATANQGSEATYESGFVIDKFPISRPNLTFSTLTVSNMSPEDSSIYLCSVEGQNTEAFFGQGTRLTVV.

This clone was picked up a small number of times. The CDR3 DNA follows: TGCGCCAGCAGCTTGCTTGGGACAGCAAACACCGGGGAGCTGTTTTTT. Translated, it gives CASSLLGTANTGELFF. The rearrangement joins TRBV5-1 to TRBJ2-2; the match to TRBD1 covers 7 bases. This CDR3 has 16 amino acids. Losses at the gene ends were 1 base for V and 2 bases for J; bases not matched to a gene: 5. The germline gives CDR1 SGHRS, CDR2 YFSETQ.

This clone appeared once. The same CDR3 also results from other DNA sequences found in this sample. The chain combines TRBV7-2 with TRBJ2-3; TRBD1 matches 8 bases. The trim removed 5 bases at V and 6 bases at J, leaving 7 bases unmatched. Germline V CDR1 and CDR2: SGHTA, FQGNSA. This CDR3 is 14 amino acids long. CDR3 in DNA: TGTGCCAGCAGCCCGGGACAGGACGCGGATACGCAGTATTTT. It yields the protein CASSPGQDADTQYF.

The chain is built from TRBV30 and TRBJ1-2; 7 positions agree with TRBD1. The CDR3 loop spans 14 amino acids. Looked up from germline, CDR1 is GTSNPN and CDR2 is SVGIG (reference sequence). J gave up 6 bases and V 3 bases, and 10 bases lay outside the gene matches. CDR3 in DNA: TGTGCCTGGAGCGAGACAGGGCCTACGAATGGCTACACCTTC. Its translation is CAWSETGPTNGYTF.

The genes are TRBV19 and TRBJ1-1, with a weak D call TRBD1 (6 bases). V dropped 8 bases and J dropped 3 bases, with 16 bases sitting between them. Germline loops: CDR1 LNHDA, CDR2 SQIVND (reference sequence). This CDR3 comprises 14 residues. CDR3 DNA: TGTGCCAGTGCAACAGGGTCGGAGTACACTGAAGCTTTCTTT. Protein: CASATGSEYTEAFF.

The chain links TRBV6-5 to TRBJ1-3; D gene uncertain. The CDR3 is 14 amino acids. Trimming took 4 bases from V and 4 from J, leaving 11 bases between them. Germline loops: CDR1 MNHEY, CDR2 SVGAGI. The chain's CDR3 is CASSSEKVGNTIYF. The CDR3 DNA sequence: TGTGCCAGCAGTTCGGAGAAAGTCGGAAACACCATATATTTT.

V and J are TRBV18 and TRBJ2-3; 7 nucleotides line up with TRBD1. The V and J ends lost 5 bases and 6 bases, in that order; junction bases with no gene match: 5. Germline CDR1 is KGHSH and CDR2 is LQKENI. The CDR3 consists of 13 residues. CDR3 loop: CASSENRGDTQYF. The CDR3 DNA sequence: TGTGCCAGCTCAGAAAACAGGGGTGATACGCAGTATTTT.

CDR3 DNA sequence: TGTGCCAGCAGCTCTACAGGGGTCGGGAACACTGAAGCTTTCTTT. It codes for CASSSTGVGNTEAFF. This sequence joins TRBV7-2 and TRBJ1-1; the match to TRBD1 covers 7 bases. The CDR3 consists of 15 residues. Germline V lookup: CDR1 SGHTA, CDR2 FQGNSA. With 4 bases clipped from V and 1 base from J, the junction kept 6 bases outside the gene matches.

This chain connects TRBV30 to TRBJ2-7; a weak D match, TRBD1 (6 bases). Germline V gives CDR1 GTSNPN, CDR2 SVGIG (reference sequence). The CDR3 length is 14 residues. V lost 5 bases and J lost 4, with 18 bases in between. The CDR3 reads CAWETQGGLYEQYF. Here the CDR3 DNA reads TGTGCCTGGGAAACACAGGGTGGCCTTTACGAGCAGTACTTC.

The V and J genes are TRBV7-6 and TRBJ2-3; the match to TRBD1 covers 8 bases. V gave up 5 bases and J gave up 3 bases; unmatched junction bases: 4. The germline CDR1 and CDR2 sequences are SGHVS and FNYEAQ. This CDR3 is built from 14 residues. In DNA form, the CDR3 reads TGTGCCAGCAGCCCCAGGGGGCAGACAGATACGCAGTATTTT. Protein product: CASSPRGQTDTQYF.

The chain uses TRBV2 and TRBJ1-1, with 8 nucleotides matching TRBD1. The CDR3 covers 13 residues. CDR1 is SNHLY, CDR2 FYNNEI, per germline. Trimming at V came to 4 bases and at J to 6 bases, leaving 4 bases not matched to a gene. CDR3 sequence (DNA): TGTGCCAGCAGTGGGGTGGGACAGGCTGAAGCTTTCTTT. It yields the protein CASSGVGQAEAFF.

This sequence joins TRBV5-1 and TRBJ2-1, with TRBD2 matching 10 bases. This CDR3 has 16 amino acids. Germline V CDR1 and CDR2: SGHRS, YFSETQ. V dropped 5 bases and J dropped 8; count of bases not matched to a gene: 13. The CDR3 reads CASRVLASGGRDEQFF. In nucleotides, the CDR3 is TGCGCCAGCAGGGTCCTCGCTAGCGGGGGCCGCGATGAGCAGTTCTTC.

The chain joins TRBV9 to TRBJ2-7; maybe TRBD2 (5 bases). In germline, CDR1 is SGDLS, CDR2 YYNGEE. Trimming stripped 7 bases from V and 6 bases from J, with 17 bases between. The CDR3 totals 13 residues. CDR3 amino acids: CASSGGLRLEQYF. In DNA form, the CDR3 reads TGTGCCAGCTCCGGAGGTTTGAGACTCGAGCAGTACTTC.

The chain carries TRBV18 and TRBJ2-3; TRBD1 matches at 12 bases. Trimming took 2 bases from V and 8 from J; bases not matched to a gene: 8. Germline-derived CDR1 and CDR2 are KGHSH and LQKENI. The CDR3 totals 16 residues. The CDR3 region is CASSPDGTGGVGTQYF. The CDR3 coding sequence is TGTGCCAGCTCACCAGACGGGACAGGGGGCGTAGGTACGCAGTATTTT. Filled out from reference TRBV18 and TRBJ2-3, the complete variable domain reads NAGVMQNPRHLVRRRGQEARLRCSPMKGHSHVYWYRQLPEEGLKFMVYLQKENIIDESGMPKERFSAEFPKEGPSILRIQQVVRGDSAAYFCASSPDGTGGVGTQYFGPGTRLTVL.

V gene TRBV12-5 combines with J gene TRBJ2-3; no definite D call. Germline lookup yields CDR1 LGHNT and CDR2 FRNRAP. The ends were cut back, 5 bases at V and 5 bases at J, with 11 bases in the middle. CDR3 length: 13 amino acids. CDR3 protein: CASGPPPGDTQYF. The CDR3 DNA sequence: TGTGCTAGTGGTCCCCCGCCCGGAGATACGCAGTATTTT.

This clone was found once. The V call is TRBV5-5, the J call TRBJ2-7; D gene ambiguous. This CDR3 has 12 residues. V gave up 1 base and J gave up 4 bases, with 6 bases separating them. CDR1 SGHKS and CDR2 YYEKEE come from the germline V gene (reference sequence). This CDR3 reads CASSLSVYEQYF. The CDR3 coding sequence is TGTGCCAGCAGCTTGAGCGTATACGAGCAGTACTTC.

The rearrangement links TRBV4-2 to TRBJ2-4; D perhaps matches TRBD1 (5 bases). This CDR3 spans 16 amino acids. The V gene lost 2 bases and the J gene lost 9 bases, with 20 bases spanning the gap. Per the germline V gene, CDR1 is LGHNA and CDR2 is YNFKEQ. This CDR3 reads CASSQSALGPRGIQYF. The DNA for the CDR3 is TGTGCCAGCAGCCAATCGGCGTTAGGGCCAAGGGGCATTCAGTACTTC.